Sequencing of this TCR beta chain was carried out in a study of tumour-infiltrating T cells in Burkitt lymphoma. Study details: Overall and progression-free survival were predicted by productive clonality.

This table comes from immunoSEQ multiplex PCR, and its TCRdb copy is limited to in-frame clones, with some not included. The data show 13,000 or so clones, approximately 85% seen once. V shed 6 bases and J shed 0 bases, with 9 bases lying between them. This CDR3 region has 13 residues. Germline CDR1 reads SQVTM; CDR2 reads ANQGSEA. This TCR came from a human donor with diffuse large B-cell lymphoma. Material for sequencing was tumor tissue. V usage is TRBV29-1 and J usage is TRBJ1-5, with unresolved D. CDR3 coding DNA: TGCAGCGTGGGAGGAAATAGCAATCAGCCCCAGCATTTT. It is translated as CSVGGNSNQPQHF.